The entry below gives a single TCR beta chain sequence along with its context. Its antigen is still unknown. The entry originates in a study of shared clonotypes between healthy human individuals. General study results and limits: Clonotypes shared by all four sorted-subset donors had higher generation probabilities than non-shared clonotypes. Larger estimated richness was generally recorded for naive subsets relative to memory subsets. Several donors had roughly 5% of their naive CD4 clonotypes in common.

The germline V gene has CDR1 SNHLY and CDR2 FYNNEI. Trimming removed 9 bases at V and 6 bases at J, with 26 bases between. The CDR3 extends over 16 amino acids. Each sample came from a Caucasian adult donor living in Nashville, Tennessee. Clones were read by immunoSEQ multiplex PCR, and TCRdb kept only the in-frame ones, dropping some. The sample shows 2 million to 2.5 million clones, 85% to 95% of them seen only once. Sequences were obtained from naive CD4+ T cells sorted from blood. Subset defined: CD45RA+ positively selected. This TCR was recovered from a man younger than 35 in good health. The rearrangement joins TRBV2 to TRBJ1-2; D unclear. CDR3 nucleotide sequence: TGTGCCAGATTAGGGTCCAGGCAGGATAGTTCGGATGGCTACACCTTC. This encodes CARLGSRQDSSDGYTF.